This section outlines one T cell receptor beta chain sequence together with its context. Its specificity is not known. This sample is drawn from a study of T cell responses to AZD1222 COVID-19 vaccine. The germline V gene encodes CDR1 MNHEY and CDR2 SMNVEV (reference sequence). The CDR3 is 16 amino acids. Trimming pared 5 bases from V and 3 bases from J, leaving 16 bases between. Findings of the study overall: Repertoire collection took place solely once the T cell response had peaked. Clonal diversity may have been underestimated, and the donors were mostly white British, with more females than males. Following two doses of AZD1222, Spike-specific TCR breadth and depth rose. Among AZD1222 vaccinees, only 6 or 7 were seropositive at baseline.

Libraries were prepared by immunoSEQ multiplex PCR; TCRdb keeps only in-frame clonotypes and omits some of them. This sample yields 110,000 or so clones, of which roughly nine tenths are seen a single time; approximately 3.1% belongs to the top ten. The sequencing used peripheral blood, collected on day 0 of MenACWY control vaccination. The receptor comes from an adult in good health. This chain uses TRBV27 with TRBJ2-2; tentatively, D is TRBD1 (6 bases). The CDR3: CASSKPPGQDTGELFF. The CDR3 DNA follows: TGTGCCAGCAGTAAACCACCGGGACAAGACACCGGGGAGCTGTTTTTT.